Shown below are 13 T cell receptor beta chains from a single sample sequenced in a study of control samples from healthy donors and cancer patients. Measured with immunoSEQ multiplex PCR; TCRdb has only the in-frame clones, and not every one. Of 120,000 or so clones listed, 85% to 95% are singletons. Sequences were obtained from PBMCs. All receptors derive from a man older than 75 with head and neck cancer.

CDR3: CASSQGTAWTQYF. DNA of the CDR3: TGTGCCAGCAGCCAAGGGACAGCGTGGACCCAGTACTTC. The V call is TRBV14, the J call TRBJ2-5, with D possibly being TRBD1 (6 bases). CDR3 length equals 13 residues. The germline V gene has CDR1 SGHDN and CDR2 FVKESK. V lost 1 base and J lost 7, with 10 bases in between. Combining the CDR3 with reference TRBV14 and TRBJ2-5 gives the whole variable domain EAGVTQFPSHSVIEKGQTVTLRCDPISGHDNLYWYRRVMGKEIKFLLHFVKESKQDESGMPNNRFLAERTGGTYSTLKVQPAELEDSGVYFCASSQGTAWTQYFGPGTRLLVL.

The chain employs TRBV19 and TRBJ2-7; TRBD1 might be the D (6 bases). Trimming removed 4 bases at V and 3 bases at J, with 25 bases between. Germline V gene data show CDR1 as LNHDA and CDR2 as SQIVND (reference sequence). This CDR3 comprises 18 residues. The CDR3 is CASSTSSYSGTLNYEQYF. Written as DNA, the CDR3 is TGTGCCAGTAGTACTTCATCCTACTCCGGGACATTAAACTACGAGCAGTACTTC.

The chain couples TRBV29-1 to TRBJ2-3; the D is unclear. Trimming removed 1 base at V and 4 bases at J, with 6 bases between. This CDR3 has 12 residues. Germline-derived CDR1 and CDR2 are SQVTM and ANQGSEA. CDR3 bases: TGCAGCGTTGAAGTGGATTCAGATACGCAGTATTTT. It specifies CSVEVDSDTQYF.

J is TRBJ1-6 and V is TRBV19; 7 bases are shared with TRBD1. Germline CDR1 reads LNHDA; CDR2 reads SQIVND (reference sequence). V lost 6 bases to trimming and J lost 7 bases; unmatched junction nucleotides: 9. This CDR3 contains 15 residues. The CDR3 coding sequence is TGTGCCAGTAGCCCACGACAGGGTGTCAATTCACCCCTCCACTTT. Translating gives CASSPRQGVNSPLHF.

The chain is built from TRBV5-4 and TRBJ2-5, with D unclear. The germline gives CDR1 SGHNT, CDR2 YYREEE (reference sequence). Trimming removed 4 bases at V and 2 bases at J, with 9 bases between. This CDR3 is 13 amino acids long. CDR3 residues: CASSLDGQETQYF. CDR3 sequence (DNA): TGTGCCAGCAGCCTAGACGGACAAGAGACCCAGTACTTC.

V is TRBV27 and J is TRBJ1-1, with D perhaps matching TRBD1 (6 bases). With 3 bases removed from V and 4 bases from J, the gap between germline ends came to 12 bases. This CDR3 is 14 amino acids long. Germline CDR1 MNHEY, CDR2 SMNVEV (reference sequence). The DNA for the CDR3 is TGTGCCAGCAGTTTCACAGGGAGGGCCACTGAAGCTTTCTTT. Residues: CASSFTGRATEAFF.

The gene calls are TRBV18 and TRBJ2-3; 14 bases align to TRBD2. The CDR3 length is 19 residues. Germline loops: CDR1 KGHSH, CDR2 LQKENI. Germline trimming cut 6 bases from V and 4 bases from J; bases unmatched to any gene: 15. The CDR3 DNA follows: TGTGCCAGCTCGCCTCCGGGACTAGCGGGAGAGTTTTGGGCAGATACGCAGTATTTT. This encodes CASSPPGLAGEFWADTQYF. Full variable domain (missing parts from reference TRBV18 and TRBJ2-3): NAGVMQNPRHLVRRRGQEARLRCSPMKGHSHVYWYRQLPEEGLKFMVYLQKENIIDESGMPKERFSAEFPKEGPSILRIQQVVRGDSAAYFCASSPPGLAGEFWADTQYFGPGTRLTVL.

The V gene is TRBV19, the J gene TRBJ2-5, with 12 bases identical to TRBD2. This CDR3 has 17 residues. The germline gives CDR1 LNHDA, CDR2 SQIVND (reference sequence). Trimming removed 4 bases from V and 0 bases from J; junction bases left unmatched: 6. CDR3: CASSNRRTSGDQETQYF. In DNA, the CDR3 is TGTGCCAGTAGTAATAGGCGGACTAGCGGGGACCAAGAGACCCAGTACTTC.

This sequence joins TRBV7-8 and TRBJ1-1; D call uncertain. Germline loops: CDR1 SGHVS, CDR2 FQNEAQ. The CDR3 has 13 residues. Deletions cut 1 base from V and 7 bases from J, with 10 bases between. The CDR3 sequence: CASSLEWLFEAFF. CDR3 coding DNA: TGTGCCAGCAGCTTAGAATGGCTTTTTGAAGCTTTCTTT.

The CDR3 bases are TGCGCCAGCAGCTTGGAGGGGGCCAGTACCAATGAGCAGTTCTTC. This encodes CASSLEGASTNEQFF. The chain couples TRBV5-1 to TRBJ2-1, with 7 bases aligning to TRBD1. CDR3 size: 15 residues. From germline, CDR1 is SGHRS and CDR2 YFSETQ. V was clipped by 0 bases and J by 6 bases; unmatched bases: 6. The full variable domain, with the rest looked up from reference TRBV5-1 and TRBJ2-1, is KAGVTQTPRYLIKTRGQQVTLSCSPISGHRSVSWYQQTPGQGLQFLFEYFSETQRNKGNFPGRFSGRQFSNSRSEMNVSTLELGDSALYLCASSLEGASTNEQFFGPGTRLTVL.

This chain uses TRBV29-1 with TRBJ2-1; 8 bases agree with TRBD2. Germline CDR1 is SQVTM and CDR2 is ANQGSEA. J lost 2 bases, V lost 3 bases, and 9 bases had no gene match. The CDR3 runs 16 residues. CDR3 in DNA: TGCAGCGTTGAGGTCATCGGGAGGGGCGCCTACAATGAGCAGTTCTTC. Translating it yields CSVEVIGRGAYNEQFF.

This chain uses TRBV6-2 or TRBV6-3 with TRBJ1-1, with 9 bases identical to TRBD1. The V and J ends lost 2 bases and 4 bases, in that order; junction bases with no gene match: 5. The CDR3 runs 15 residues. Germline V gives CDR1 MNHEY, CDR2 SVGEGT. CDR3 nucleotides: TGTGCCAGCAGTTACCACGGGACAGGGACCACTGAAGCTTTCTTT. Residues: CASSYHGTGTTEAFF.

V gene TRBV5-1 combines with J gene TRBJ2-7; a possible D gene is TRBD1 (5 bases). The CDR3 has 15 residues. The germline gives CDR1 SGHRS, CDR2 YFSETQ. Deletions cut 4 bases from V and 5 bases from J, with 19 bases between. This CDR3 is CASSDARQHSNEQYF. The DNA of the CDR3 is TGCGCCAGCAGCGACGCTCGACAGCATAGCAACGAGCAGTACTTC.